This passage covers 30 T cell receptor beta chains from one sample sequenced in a study of T cell responses to AZD1222 COVID-19 vaccine. Measured with immunoSEQ multiplex PCR; TCRdb has only the in-frame clones, and not every one. The table shows over 95,000 clones, with over 85% occurring only once. Sequenced here: peripheral blood, sampled on day 0 of AZD1222 vaccination. These receptors all stem from an adult in good health.

V and J are TRBV19 and TRBJ1-5; no clear D. This CDR3 comprises 13 residues. Germline V gene lookup returns CDR1 LNHDA and CDR2 SQIVND (reference sequence). V was trimmed by 8 bases and J by 2 bases, leaving 10 bases between them. CDR3: CASSRAGNQPQHF. In DNA, the CDR3 is TGTGCCAGTTCGAGGGCCGGCAATCAGCCCCAGCATTTT.

The chain is built from TRBV24-1 and TRBJ2-7; 8 nucleotides agree with TRBD1. Losses at the gene ends were 2 bases for V and 5 bases for J; bases not matched to a gene: 4. This CDR3 spans 14 amino acids. Germline assignment: CDR1 KGHDR and CDR2 SFDVKD. The CDR3 here is CATSDSDRGHEQYF. The CDR3 DNA follows: TGTGCCACCAGTGATTCCGACAGGGGCCACGAGCAGTACTTC.

J is TRBJ1-2 and V is TRBV28, with TRBD1 matching over 10 bases. The ends lost 7 bases at V and 4 bases at J; junction bases unmatched: 6. This CDR3 region has 14 residues. Germline CDR1 reads MDHEN; CDR2 reads SYDVKM. CDR3 DNA sequence: TGTGCCAGCATTCCCGGGACAGGGGTCTATGGCTACACCTTC. The encoded protein is CASIPGTGVYGYTF.

The rearrangement joins TRBV5-8 to TRBJ1-1; D ambiguous. Trimming pared 3 bases from V and 1 base from J, leaving 7 bases between. Germline V CDR1 and CDR2: SGHTS, YDEGEE. There are 13 residues in the CDR3. In DNA form, the CDR3 reads TGTGCCAGCAGCTCGTACAGGAACACTGAAGCTTTCTTT. This sequence encodes CASSSYRNTEAFF. Looking up the rest from reference TRBV5-8 and TRBJ1-1 gives the full variable domain: EAGVTQSPTHLIKTRGQQATLRCSPISGHTSVYWYQQALGLGLQFLLWYDEGEERNRGNFPPRFSGRQFPNYSSELNVNALELEDSALYLCASSSYRNTEAFFGQGTRLTVV.

This clone was detected a few times. This chain connects TRBV10-3 to TRBJ2-7, with TRBD1 matching over 8 bases. Germline V gene data show CDR1 as ENHRY and CDR2 as SYGVKD. CDR3 length equals 17 residues. V was pared by 5 bases and J by 4 bases, with 16 bases of the junction left unmatched. The CDR3: CAISIAGTGGRLYEQYF. The CDR3, as DNA: TGTGCCATCAGTATCGCCGGGACAGGTGGCCGCCTTTACGAGCAGTACTTC.

This chain's CDR3 is CASSSLGTGNYGYTF. The CDR3 nucleotides are TGTGCCAGCAGTTCCCTGGGAACAGGGAACTATGGCTACACCTTC. The rearrangement links TRBV28 to TRBJ1-2; possibly TRBD1 for D (6 bases). The CDR3 has 15 residues. The germline V gene has CDR1 MDHEN and CDR2 SYDVKM. The V end lost 4 bases, the J end lost 2 bases, and 14 bases lay between the germline ends.

This chain connects TRBV9 to TRBJ1-1; D call uncertain. This CDR3 is built from 14 residues. The germline CDR1 and CDR2 sequences are SGDLS and YYNGEE. V lost 0 bases to trimming and J lost 1 base, with 7 bases between them. The CDR3 bases are TGTGCCAGCAGCGTAGGAGCAGCGAACACTGAAGCTTTCTTT. This encodes CASSVGAANTEAFF.

The chain recombines TRBV14 with TRBJ2-7, with D tentatively TRBD1 (5 bases). The germline V gene has CDR1 SGHDN and CDR2 FVKESK. V lost 0 bases and J lost 3, with 12 bases in between. The CDR3 totals 15 residues. The CDR3 DNA is TGTGCCAGCAGCCAAGATGGGGCCAGTTTCTACGAGCAGTACTTC. Its translation is CASSQDGASFYEQYF.

The chain carries TRBV4-1 and TRBJ1-6; maybe TRBD1 (6 bases). The CDR3 spans 17 residues. V dropped 1 base and J dropped 6 bases, with 16 bases sitting between them. Germline CDR1 is MGHRA and CDR2 is YSYEKL. As DNA, the CDR3 is TGCGCCAGCAGCCAAGTGGGGTCGGGGACAAGTAATTCACCCCTCCACTTT. Protein: CASSQVGSGTSNSPLHF.

V gene TRBV10-3 combines with J gene TRBJ1-1; 10 nucleotides line up with TRBD1. CDR3 length: 13 residues. Germline CDR1 ENHRY, CDR2 SYGVKD. With V trimmed by 10 bases and J by 6 bases, 8 bases remained unmatched. CDR3: CATSGTGVSEAFF. In DNA form, the CDR3 reads TGTGCCACCTCGGGGACAGGGGTGTCTGAAGCTTTCTTT.

The V call is TRBV7-3, the J call TRBJ2-3; D unresolved. The CDR3 loop spans 15 amino acids. Deletions cut 1 base from V and 5 bases from J, with 13 bases between. In germline, CDR1 is SGHTA, CDR2 FQGTGA. The CDR3 region is CASSLMAEGIDTQYF. The CDR3 nucleotides are TGTGCCAGCAGCTTAATGGCGGAAGGTATAGATACGCAGTATTTT.

V is TRBV12-3 or TRBV12-4 and J is TRBJ1-5; D is ambiguous. The V gene lost 3 bases and the J gene lost 6 bases, with 6 bases spanning the gap. CDR3 size: 12 residues. The DNA of the CDR3 is TGTGCCAGCAGTTTCGAGGTTCAGCCCCAGCATTTT. Translation: CASSFEVQPQHF.

The chain has TRBV7-9 and TRBJ2-5, with D tentatively TRBD1 (6 bases). Germline CDR1 is SEHNR and CDR2 is FQNEAQ (reference sequence). Trimming pared 6 bases from V and 1 base from J, leaving 15 bases between. The CDR3 is 15 amino acids. The CDR3 DNA follows: TGTGCCAGCAGGATTACAGGGCTAGGCCAAGAGACCCAGTACTTC. It encodes CASRITGLGQETQYF.

This chain uses TRBV3-1 (or the pseudogene TRBV3-2) with TRBJ2-3; 9 positions match TRBD2. The CDR3 runs to 16 residues. CDR1 and CDR2 from the germline V gene are LGHDT and YNNKEL (reference sequence). Trimming took 5 bases from V and 1 from J; bases not matched to a gene: 7. The CDR3 loop reads CASSGGLAGGTDTQYF. DNA of the CDR3: TGTGCCAGCAGCGGGGGGTTAGCGGGGGGCACAGATACGCAGTATTTT.

This clone has just a few counts. The V and J genes are TRBV5-1 and TRBJ1-2, with TRBD1 matching over 9 bases. Germline V gene sequence: CDR1 SGHRS, CDR2 YFSETQ. V gave up 5 bases and J gave up 2 bases; unmatched junction bases: 10. The CDR3 runs 16 residues. The CDR3 nucleotides read TGCGCCAGCAGACGGGACAGGGCGCAGGGGAACTATGGCTACACCTTC. It translates to CASRRDRAQGNYGYTF.

The genes are TRBV11-2 and TRBJ2-2, with TRBD2 identical over 11 bases. The CDR3 totals 15 residues. The V gene's germline CDR1 is SGHAT and CDR2 FQNNGV. V lost 6 bases, J lost 8 bases, and 8 bases stayed unmatched. The CDR3 region has the DNA TGTGCCAGCAGACCAACTAGCGGGAGAGCTGGGGAGCTGTTTTTT. As protein: CASRPTSGRAGELFF.

This rearrangement joins TRBV18 to TRBJ2-3; perhaps D is TRBD1 or TRBD2 (5 bases each). V was cut by 7 bases and J by 2 bases, with 13 bases left in between. The CDR3 is made up of 14 amino acids. CDR1 is KGHSH and CDR2 is LQKENI in the germline V gene. CDR3 DNA: TGTGCCAGCTGGACCGGGGCTACCACAGATACGCAGTATTTT. Protein sequence: CASWTGATTDTQYF.

A few counts support this clone. The chain combines TRBV30 with TRBJ2-7; possible D gene TRBD2, 6 bases. V shed 3 bases and J shed 4 bases, with 16 bases lying between them. The CDR3 is made up of 14 amino acids. CDR1 and CDR2 from the germline V gene are GTSNPN and SVGIG (reference sequence). The CDR3 loop reads CAWSRDWINYEQYF. For the CDR3, the DNA is TGTGCCTGGAGCAGGGACTGGATTAATTACGAGCAGTACTTC.

This chain connects TRBV7-9 to TRBJ1-5; D gene ambiguous. CDR3 length equals 16 residues. CDR1 SEHNR and CDR2 FQNEAQ come from the germline V gene (reference sequence). Trimming pared 5 bases from V and 3 bases from J, leaving 17 bases between. CDR3: CASSKGRANYNQPQHF. In nucleotides, the CDR3 is TGTGCCAGCAGCAAAGGGAGAGCAAACTACAATCAGCCCCAGCATTTT.

J is TRBJ1-4 and V is TRBV19; D remains unclear. The V end was cut by 4 bases, the J end by 5 bases, with 14 bases between. The germline V gene encodes CDR1 LNHDA and CDR2 SQIVND (reference sequence). The CDR3 length is 15 residues. CDR3 bases: TGTGCCAGTAGTAAGATGGGAACGGACAATGAAAAACTGTTTTTT. Its translation: CASSKMGTDNEKLFF. Together with reference TRBV19 and TRBJ1-4, the CDR3 gives the full variable domain: DGGITQSPKYLFRKEGQNVTLSCEQNLNHDAMYWYRQDPGQGLRLIYYSQIVNDFQKGDIAEGYSVSREKKESFPLTVTSAQKNPTAFYLCASSKMGTDNEKLFFGSGTQLSVL.

The chain couples TRBV28 to TRBJ1-5, with D hard to call. The ends were cut back, 5 bases at V and 5 bases at J, with 16 bases in the middle. The CDR3 extends over 15 amino acids. Germline V gene lookup returns CDR1 MDHEN and CDR2 SYDVKM. The CDR3: CASSPFRKSDQPQHF. The CDR3 region has the DNA TGTGCCAGCAGTCCGTTCAGGAAATCGGATCAGCCCCAGCATTTT.

The V gene is TRBV6-2 or TRBV6-3, the J gene TRBJ2-1; the D gene is possibly TRBD2 (5 bases). The CDR3 covers 15 residues. Trimming removed 5 bases at V and 1 base at J, with 12 bases between. CDR1 is MNHEY and CDR2 is SVGEGT in the germline V gene. As DNA, the CDR3 is TGTGCCAGCAGTACTCCGGAGGATTCCTACAATGAGCAGTTCTTC. It specifies CASSTPEDSYNEQFF.

This sequence joins TRBV27 and TRBJ1-2; 7 bases are a match to TRBD1. Germline CDR1 MNHEY, CDR2 SMNVEV (reference sequence). This CDR3 is 14 amino acids long. With 4 bases clipped from V and 8 bases from J, the junction kept 10 bases outside the gene matches. The CDR3 here is CASSSRDRPRGYTF. DNA of the CDR3: TGTGCCAGCAGTTCCAGGGACAGACCAAGAGGCTACACCTTC.

This clone was counted once. This chain connects TRBV7-9 to TRBJ2-7, with D unclear. V lost 5 bases to trimming and J lost 2 bases, with 4 bases between them. The CDR3 covers 11 residues. From germline, CDR1 is SEHNR and CDR2 FQNEAQ (reference sequence). The CDR3: CASSTTYEQYF. The CDR3 DNA sequence: TGTGCCAGCAGCACTACCTACGAGCAGTACTTC.

The CDR3 DNA is TGCGCCAGCAGCTTGTTCGGAGCGAATGAAAAACTGTTTTTT. Protein: CASSLFGANEKLFF. V gene TRBV5-1 combines with J gene TRBJ1-4; unclear D gene. The germline V and J ends were trimmed by 1 base and 5 bases, with 9 bases remaining between them. CDR3 length: 14 amino acids. Per germline, CDR1 SGHRS and CDR2 YFSETQ.

CDR3 bases: TGCGCCAGCAGCTTGAACACAGGGGTAGGGGGCTACACCTTC. Translated: CASSLNTGVGGYTF. V is TRBV5-1 and J is TRBJ1-2, with 7 positions matching TRBD1. Germline values: CDR1 SGHRS, CDR2 YFSETQ. V gave up 1 base and J gave up 8 bases; unmatched junction bases: 8. This CDR3 is 14 amino acids long.

Here the CDR3 reads CASSQDGVGSTEAFF. The DNA of the CDR3 is TGCGCCAGCAGCCAGGACGGGGTGGGATCGACTGAAGCTTTCTTT. The chain uses TRBV5-1 and TRBJ1-1; D call uncertain. The CDR3 runs 15 residues. The V gene's germline CDR1 is SGHRS and CDR2 YFSETQ. Trimming cost V 4 bases and J 5 bases, with 18 bases left between them.

This chain joins TRBV2 and TRBJ2-1; TRBD2 aligns across 9 bases. Germline loops: CDR1 SNHLY, CDR2 FYNNEI. V was pared by 3 bases and J by 4 bases, with 4 bases of the junction left unmatched. CDR3 size: 15 residues. Here the CDR3 DNA reads TGTGCCAGCAGTGAGTGGCGGGGGGGATACAATGAGCAGTTCTTC. This encodes CASSEWRGGYNEQFF.

The genes are TRBV9 and TRBJ1-4, with 9 bases matching TRBD1. The J segment lost 6 bases and the V segment lost 4 bases, leaving 7 bases of the junction unmatched. Germline V CDR1 and CDR2: SGDLS, YYNGEE. CDR3 length: 15 residues. CDR3 DNA: TGTGCCAGCAGCCCGGCAGGGACAGGGTATGAAAAACTGTTTTTT. It specifies CASSPAGTGYEKLFF.

This clone appeared a single time. The chain links TRBV16 to TRBJ1-5; TRBD1 might be the D (5 bases). V lost 0 bases to trimming and J lost 6 bases, with 9 bases between them. Germline-derived CDR1 and CDR2 are KGHSY and FQNENV. CDR3 length equals 14 residues. CDR3 in DNA: TGTGCCAGCAGCCAATCTTGGGGGACTCAGCCCCAGCATTTT. Translation gives CASSQSWGTQPQHF.